Listed below are T cell receptor beta chains from one sample, sequenced in a study of neurological immune-mediated disorders. MiXCR was run by TCRdb on the 5' RACE reads, yielding one entry per CDR3 protein. Altogether tens of thousands of distinct CDR3 sequences are present, 7.5% to 9.5% being singletons, with the ten largest covering 1.9%. Sequences were obtained from PBMCs. These TCRs come from a woman aged 40 to 49 in good health. Each CDR3 is given with its conserved first and last residue. Fields, in order: J gene, V gene, clone size, D gene, CDR3 DNA, CDR3 protein. A D gene is named only where the DNA matches it firmly. The size field is filled for only some rows; it gives once, few, many or a size class.

J: TRBJ2-7
V: TRBV5-1
size: many
D: TRBD1
DNA: TGCGCCAGCAGCTTGGCCCGGGACAGGAGCTCCTACGAGCAGTACTTC
CDR3: CASSLARDRSSYEQYF

J: TRBJ2-1
V: TRBV7-2
size: many
D: TRBD1
DNA: TGTGCCAGCAGCTTAGACCGGACAGGGTGGAGTGAGCAGTTCTTC
CDR3: CASSLDRTGWSEQFF

J: TRBJ2-1
V: TRBV24-1
size: many
D: .
DNA: TGTGCCACCAGGGGTGATAGGAGCGATGAGCAGTTCTTC
CDR3: CATRGDRSDEQFF

J: TRBJ2-1
V: TRBV9
size: many
D: TRBD2
DNA: TGTGCCAGCAGCGTAGCTAGCGGGAGAGGGTCCTACAATGAGCAGTTCTTC
CDR3: CASSVASGRGSYNEQFF

J: TRBJ1-1
V: TRBV10-3
size: many
D: TRBD1
DNA: TGTGCCAGCCAGGGACAGGGGAGCACTGAAGCTTTCTTT
CDR3: CASQGQGSTEAFF

J: TRBJ1-1
V: TRBV20-1
size: many
D: TRBD1
DNA: TGCAGTGCTAGAAACACAGGGGGGGTTGAAGCTTTCTTT
CDR3: CSARNTGGVEAFF

J: TRBJ1-2
V: TRBV29-1
size: many
D: TRBD1
DNA: TGCAGCGTTGAAAAGGGACAGGGTTTTGACGGTGGCTACACCTTC
CDR3: CSVEKGQGFDGGYTF

J: TRBJ2-7
V: TRBV7-2
size: many
D: TRBD2
DNA: TGTGCCAGCAGCTTAAACGGCGGGGGGGCCTACGAGCAGTACTTC
CDR3: CASSLNGGGAYEQYF

J: TRBJ2-2
V: TRBV20-1
size: many
D: TRBD2
DNA: TGCAGTGCTAGAGAGGGGGGGGACACCGGGGAGCTGTTTTTT
CDR3: CSAREGGDTGELFF

J: TRBJ2-2
V: TRBV5-1
size: many
D: .
DNA: TGCGCCAGCAGCCCCCAGCTGAGTACCGGGGAGCTGTTTTTT
CDR3: CASSPQLSTGELFF

J: TRBJ1-4
V: TRBV5-1
size: .
D: .
DNA: TGCGCTAGCAGCTTCACAACTACTAATGAAAAACTGTTTTTT
CDR3: CASSFTTTNEKLFF

J: TRBJ2-6
V: TRBV5-1
size: .
D: TRBD2
DNA: TGCGCCAGTGGGCTAGCGGCCTCTGGGGCCAACGTCCTGACTTTC
CDR3: CASGLAASGANVLTF

J: TRBJ2-2
V: TRBV18
size: many
D: TRBD1
DNA: TGTGCCAGCTCACCCGGGACAGCGAACACCGGGGAGCTGTTTTTT
CDR3: CASSPGTANTGELFF

J: TRBJ1-3
V: TRBV25-1
size: many
D: .
DNA: TGTGCCAGCAGTGCGTTTACAGGGACTGGAAACACCATATATTTT
CDR3: CASSAFTGTGNTIYF

J: TRBJ1-2
V: TRBV4-3
size: many
D: .
DNA: TGCGCCAGCAGCCAGAGTATATCAACAGGGTTTGATGGCTACACCTTC
CDR3: CASSQSISTGFDGYTF

J: TRBJ2-1
V: TRBV2
size: .
D: TRBD2
DNA: TGTGCCAGCAGTGGGCTAGCGGGATACAATGAGCAGTTCTTC
CDR3: CASSGLAGYNEQFF

J: TRBJ2-1
V: TRBV9
size: many
D: .
DNA: TGTGCCAGCAGCCCCTCTGGGCGCTCCTACAATGAGCAGTTCTTC
CDR3: CASSPSGRSYNEQFF

J: TRBJ2-3
V: TRBV6-6
size: .
D: .
DNA: TGTGCCAGCAGTTACACAGGGACTAGCACAGATACGCAGTATTTT
CDR3: CASSYTGTSTDTQYF

J: TRBJ2-5
V: TRBV7-2
size: many
D: .
DNA: TGTGCCAGCAGCTCAGACCCGGGACGGGAGACCCAGTACTTC
CDR3: CASSSDPGRETQYF

J: TRBJ1-5
V: TRBV5-1
size: many
D: .
DNA: TGCGCCAGCAGCCTGGCGGGGGGAAGCAATCAGCCCCAGCATTTT
CDR3: CASSLAGGSNQPQHF

J: TRBJ2-5
V: TRBV18
size: many
D: TRBD1
DNA: TGTGCCAGCTCACAGGACAGGGAGCGAGAGACCCAGTACTTC
CDR3: CASSQDRERETQYF

J: TRBJ1-2
V: TRBV18
size: .
D: .
DNA: TGTGCCAGCTCACCCGTGGACAACGAAGGCTATGGCTACACCTTC
CDR3: CASSPVDNEGYGYTF

J: TRBJ1-3
V: TRBV7-2
size: many
D: .
DNA: TGTGCCAGCAGCCCCAAATGGGGGTACGGAAACACCATATATTTT
CDR3: CASSPKWGYGNTIYF

J: TRBJ1-2
V: TRBV5-1
size: many
D: .
DNA: TGCGCCAGCAGCCCCGGTGGTCCGGGGGCGCCGGTCTATGGCTACACCTTC
CDR3: CASSPGGPGAPVYGYTF

J: TRBJ2-3
V: TRBV2
size: .
D: .
DNA: TGCAACTCCGGGGGCACAGATACGCAGTATTTT
CDR3: CNSGGTDTQYF

J: TRBJ1-3
V: TRBV5-1
size: many
D: TRBD1
DNA: TGCGCCAGCAGCGAGGGACAGCCGCTGACGGGAAACACCATATATTTT
CDR3: CASSEGQPLTGNTIYF

J: TRBJ2-1
V: TRBV29-1
size: many
D: .
DNA: TGCAGCGTTGGACTGTACTCCTACAATGAGCAGTTCTTC
CDR3: CSVGLYSYNEQFF

J: TRBJ2-3
V: TRBV12-3/TRBV12-4
size: many
D: TRBD2
DNA: TGTGCCAGCAGTTTAAGTGGGCTAGCGGGAGTTGAAGATACGCAGTATTTT
CDR3: CASSLSGLAGVEDTQYF

J: TRBJ2-5
V: TRBV5-1
size: many
D: .
DNA: TGCGCCAGCAGCGCTGGGGTGGTAGGAGAGACCCAGTACTTC
CDR3: CASSAGVVGETQYF

J: TRBJ1-2
V: TRBV7-2
size: many
D: .
DNA: TGTGCCAGCAGCTTAGCGCGATTGACAGACAACTATGGCTACACCTTC
CDR3: CASSLARLTDNYGYTF

J: TRBJ2-5
V: TRBV20-1
size: many
D: .
DNA: TGCAGTGCTAGAGATGGCTCGGAGACCCAGTACTTC
CDR3: CSARDGSETQYF

J: TRBJ1-2
V: TRBV14
size: .
D: .
DNA: TGTGCCAGCAGCCATCTTAGGCCCCCTCTCCCTGGCTACACCTTC
CDR3: CASSHLRPPLPGYTF

J: TRBJ2-2
V: TRBV3-1
size: many
D: .
DNA: TGTGCCAGCAGCCAAGTCTTCGTCTCAAACACCGGGGAGCTGTTTTTT
CDR3: CASSQVFVSNTGELFF

J: TRBJ2-2
V: TRBV7-2
size: many
D: TRBD1
DNA: TGTGCCAGCAGGGACAATCGGGACAGGGGGCGCAGCACCGGGGAGCTGTTTTTT
CDR3: CASRDNRDRGRSTGELFF